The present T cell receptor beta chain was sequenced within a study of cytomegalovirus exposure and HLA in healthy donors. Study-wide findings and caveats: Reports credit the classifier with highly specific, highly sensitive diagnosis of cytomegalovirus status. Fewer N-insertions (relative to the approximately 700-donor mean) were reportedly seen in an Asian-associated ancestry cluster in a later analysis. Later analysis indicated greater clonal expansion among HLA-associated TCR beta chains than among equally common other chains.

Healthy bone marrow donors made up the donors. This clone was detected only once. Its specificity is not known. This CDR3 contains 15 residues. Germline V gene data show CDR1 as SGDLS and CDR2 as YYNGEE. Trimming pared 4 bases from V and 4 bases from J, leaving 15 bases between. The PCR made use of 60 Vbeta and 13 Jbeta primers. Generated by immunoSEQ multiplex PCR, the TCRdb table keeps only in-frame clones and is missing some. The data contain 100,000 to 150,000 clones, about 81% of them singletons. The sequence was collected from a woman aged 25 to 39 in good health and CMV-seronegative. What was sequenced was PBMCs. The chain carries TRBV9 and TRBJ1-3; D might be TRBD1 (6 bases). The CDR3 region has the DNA TGTGCCAGCAGCCCCGGGACACCTACGGGAAACACCATATATTTT. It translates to CASSPGTPTGNTIYF.